This T cell receptor beta chain was sequenced during a study of blood T cell repertoires in COVID-19. The data were produced by immunoSEQ multiplex PCR, yet TCRdb's version contains in-frame clones alone and is incomplete. Here the sample spans hundreds of thousands of clones, approximately 90% being singletons. V was clipped by 3 bases and J by 7 bases, with 10 bases between them. This CDR3 comprises 13 residues. Germline CDR1 is MDHEN and CDR2 is SYDVKM. The sequenced sample was PBMCs or T cells enriched from blood (not recorded which). The clonotype originates from a middle-aged man who had recovered from COVID-19. This rearrangement joins TRBV28 to TRBJ2-1; possibly TRBD2 for D (6 bases). The CDR3 DNA sequence: TGTGCCAGCAGTTTTCTAGCGCGGAATGAGCAGTTCTTC. This codes for CASSFLARNEQFF.